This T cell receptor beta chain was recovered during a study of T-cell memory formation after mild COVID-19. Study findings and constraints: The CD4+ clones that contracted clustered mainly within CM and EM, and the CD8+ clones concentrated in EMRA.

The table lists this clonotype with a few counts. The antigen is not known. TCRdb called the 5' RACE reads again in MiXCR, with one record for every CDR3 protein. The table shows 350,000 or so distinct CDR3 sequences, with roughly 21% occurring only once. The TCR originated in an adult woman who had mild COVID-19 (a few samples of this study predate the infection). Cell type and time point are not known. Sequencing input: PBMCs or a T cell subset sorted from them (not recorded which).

CDR3 loop: CASSLWTGGSTDTQYF. The CDR3 bases are TGTGCCAGCAGCCTGTGGACAGGGGGGAGCACAGATACGCAGTATTTT. This rearrangement joins TRBV5-4 to TRBJ2-3; 10 bases are a match to TRBD1. The J segment lost 0 bases and the V segment lost 4 bases, leaving 5 bases of the junction unmatched. CDR3 length: 16 amino acids. CDR1 and CDR2 (germline): SGHNT, YYREEE (reference sequence).